The rows below give T cell receptor beta chains drawn from one sample of a study of cytomegalovirus exposure and HLA in healthy donors. Clones were read by immunoSEQ multiplex PCR, and TCRdb kept only the in-frame ones, dropping some. The table shows about 140,000 clones, with less than 85% occurring only once. Material: PBMCs. The receptors were sampled from a woman in her forties or fifties in good health and CMV-seropositive. Each CDR3 is given with its conserved first and last residue. A D gene is named only where the DNA matches it firmly. The size field is filled for only some rows; it gives once, few, many or a size class.

CDR3 length,J gene,V gene,clone size,D gene,CDR3 DNA,CDR3 protein
17,TRBJ2-7,TRBV4-3,.,TRBD1,TGCGCCAGCAGCCATGAACGTCTCGGGACAGGGAGCTACGAGCAGTACTTC,CASSHERLGTGSYEQYF
15,TRBJ1-5,TRBV28,.,.,TGTGCCAGCAGTTTTTCCCAGGGAGGCCATCAGCCCCAGCATTTT,CASSFSQGGHQPQHF
13,TRBJ2-1,TRBV7-3,.,TRBD2,TGTGCCAGCAGCCCAGGGGCGGGGGGGCCCATAGTCTTC,CASSPGAGGPIVF
14,TRBJ2-1,TRBV19,.,.,TGTGCCAGTAGTATTGGGCAGAACTACAATGAGCAGTTCTTC,CASSIGQNYNEQFF
16,TRBJ2-5,TRBV5-4,.,TRBD1,TGTGCCAGCAGCTTGGACCTAGGGGGACAGCAAGAGACCCAGTACTTC,CASSLDLGGQQETQYF
15,TRBJ1-2,TRBV10-3,few,.,TGTGCCATCAGTCAACAGGGCTTACGTGGGTATGGCTACACCTTC,CAISQQGLRGYGYTF
15,TRBJ2-3,TRBV7-2,.,TRBD1,TGTGCCAGCAGTGCAACAGGGGTAAGCACAGATACGCAGTATTTT,CASSATGVSTDTQYF
12,TRBJ2-7,TRBV19,.,.,TGTGCCAGTAGTATACAGGGCTACGAGCAGTACTTC,CASSIQGYEQYF
15,TRBJ1-4,TRBV7-9,.,.,TGTGCCAGCAGCTTAGGTCAACAGCGAGGGGAAAAACTGTTTTTT,CASSLGQQRGEKLFF
18,TRBJ1-1,TRBV18,.,TRBD1,TGTGCCAGCTCACCAAGTATACGGTCAGGGGGACCGAACACTGAAGCTTTCTTT,CASSPSIRSGGPNTEAFF
17,TRBJ2-1,TRBV2,once,TRBD1,TGTGCCAGCAGGGGTCCCGGGACAGGGAGCTCCTACAATGAGCAGTTCTTC,CASRGPGTGSSYNEQFF
14,TRBJ2-5,TRBV9,.,TRBD2,TGTGCCAGCAGCGGCGGGGGGACAAGGGAGACCCAGTACTTC,CASSGGGTRETQYF
16,TRBJ2-2,TRBV5-1,.,.,TGCGCCAGCAGCTTGTCGGCAGGAATGAACACCGGGGAGCTGTTTTTT,CASSLSAGMNTGELFF
16,TRBJ2-1,TRBV15,.,TRBD2,TGTGCCACCAGCAGAGATCTCCCGGGGGGGGACAATGAGCAGTTCTTC,CATSRDLPGGDNEQFF
15,TRBJ2-3,TRBV6-5,.,.,TGTGCCAGCAGTTACGACGCTAGCGGCACAGATACGCAGTATTTT,CASSYDASGTDTQYF
15,TRBJ2-1,TRBV6-5,once,.,TGTGCCAGCAGTTACGGGGGGGCCGTCCAAGACGAGCAGTTCTTC,CASSYGGAVQDEQFF
16,TRBJ1-6,TRBV4-2,.,.,TGTGCCAGCAGCCTCCTTCGGTACGGGGATAATTCACCCCTCCACTTT,CASSLLRYGDNSPLHF
15,TRBJ1-5,TRBV18,.,.,TGTGCCAGCTCACCCACACAGGCGAGCAATCAGCCCCAGCATTTT,CASSPTQASNQPQHF
11,TRBJ2-7,TRBV30,.,.,TGTGCCTGGGGAAACAGCTACGAGCAGTACTTC,CAWGNSYEQYF
14,TRBJ2-5,TRBV5-1,once,TRBD2,TGCGCCAGCAGCTTGGCACTAGCGGAAGAGACCCAGTACTTC,CASSLALAEETQYF
16,TRBJ1-3,TRBV7-2,.,.,TGTGCCAGCAGCTTAGACTACTACAGGGCTGGAAACACCATATATTTT,CASSLDYYRAGNTIYF
12,TRBJ1-2,TRBV6-1,.,.,TGTGCCAGCAATCCGGACACTCGAGGCTACACCTTC,CASNPDTRGYTF
16,TRBJ2-7,TRBV27,.,.,TGTGCCAGCAGCCACGGATACGGCACAGGGTCCCACGAGCAGTACTTC,CASSHGYGTGSHEQYF
12,TRBJ2-7,TRBV2,.,.,TGTGCCAGCAAGTCCCTAGTGGGCGAGCAGTACTTC,CASKSLVGEQYF
14,TRBJ1-1,TRBV10-2,.,.,TGCGCCAGCAAGAGGGGGGGGCAGAACACTGAAGCTTTCTTT,CASKRGGQNTEAFF
13,TRBJ2-5,TRBV7-8,.,.,TGTGCCAGCAGCTTACCAGGGGTAGGGGAGCAGTACTTC,CASSLPGVGEQYF
17,TRBJ2-1,TRBV7-9,few,.,TGTGCCAGCAGTTTCCCCTTCAGAATAGCGCGGAACAATGAGCAGTTCTTC,CASSFPFRIARNNEQFF
14,TRBJ1-5,TRBV27,.,TRBD1,TGTGCCAGCGGGGGACAGCCCTACAATCAGCCCCAGCATTTT,CASGGQPYNQPQHF
17,TRBJ1-6,TRBV27,.,TRBD1,TGTGCCAGCAGTTTAGGTTCGTGGGACACAGGGGATTCACCCCTCCACTTT,CASSLGSWDTGDSPLHF
12,TRBJ1-4,TRBV2,.,.,TGTGCCAGCAGTGAACGTGGTGAAAAACTGCTTTTT,CASSERGEKLLF